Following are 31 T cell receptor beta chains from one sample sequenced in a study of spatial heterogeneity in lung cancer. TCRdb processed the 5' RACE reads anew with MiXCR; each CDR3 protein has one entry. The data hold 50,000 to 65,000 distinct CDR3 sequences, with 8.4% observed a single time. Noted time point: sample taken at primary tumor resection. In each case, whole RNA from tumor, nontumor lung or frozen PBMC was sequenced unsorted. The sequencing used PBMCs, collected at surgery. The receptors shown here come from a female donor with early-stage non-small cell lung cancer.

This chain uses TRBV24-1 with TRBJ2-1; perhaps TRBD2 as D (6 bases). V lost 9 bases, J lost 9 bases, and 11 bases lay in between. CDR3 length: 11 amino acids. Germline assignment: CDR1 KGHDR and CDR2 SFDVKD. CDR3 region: CATSRGIEQFF. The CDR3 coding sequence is TGTGCCACCTCCCGGGGGATTGAGCAGTTCTTC.

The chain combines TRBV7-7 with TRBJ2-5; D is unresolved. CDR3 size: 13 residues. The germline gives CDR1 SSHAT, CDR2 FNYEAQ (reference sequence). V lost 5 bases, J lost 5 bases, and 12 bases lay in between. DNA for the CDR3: TGTGCCAGCAGCGCCATGGGTAGGGAGACCCAGTACTTC. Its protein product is CASSAMGRETQYF.

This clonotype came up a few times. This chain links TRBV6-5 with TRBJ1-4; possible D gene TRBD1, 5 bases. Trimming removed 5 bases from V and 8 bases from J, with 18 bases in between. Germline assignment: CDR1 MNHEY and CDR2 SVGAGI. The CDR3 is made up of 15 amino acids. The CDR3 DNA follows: TGTGCCAGCAGTATTGCTCAGGGAAACGAGGAAAAACTGTTTTTT. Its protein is CASSIAQGNEEKLFF.

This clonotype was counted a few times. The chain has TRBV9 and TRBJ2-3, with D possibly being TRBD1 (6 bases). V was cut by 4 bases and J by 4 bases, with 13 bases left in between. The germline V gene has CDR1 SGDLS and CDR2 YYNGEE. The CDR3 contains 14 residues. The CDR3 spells CASSLQGLADTQYF. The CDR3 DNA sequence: TGTGCCAGCAGCTTGCAGGGGTTAGCAGATACGCAGTATTTT.

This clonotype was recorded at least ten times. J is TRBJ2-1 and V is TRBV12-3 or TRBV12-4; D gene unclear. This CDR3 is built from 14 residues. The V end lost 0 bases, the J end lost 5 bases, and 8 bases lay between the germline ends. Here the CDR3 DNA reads TGTGCCAGCAGTTTAGCGTCTTGGGACAATGAGCAGTTCTTC. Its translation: CASSLASWDNEQFF.

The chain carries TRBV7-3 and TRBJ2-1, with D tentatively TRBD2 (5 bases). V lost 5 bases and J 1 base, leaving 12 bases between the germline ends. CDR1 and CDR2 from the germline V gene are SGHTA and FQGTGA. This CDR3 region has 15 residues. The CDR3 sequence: CASSLETRSYNEQFF. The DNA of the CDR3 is TGTGCCAGCAGCCTCGAAACTAGGTCCTACAATGAGCAGTTCTTC.

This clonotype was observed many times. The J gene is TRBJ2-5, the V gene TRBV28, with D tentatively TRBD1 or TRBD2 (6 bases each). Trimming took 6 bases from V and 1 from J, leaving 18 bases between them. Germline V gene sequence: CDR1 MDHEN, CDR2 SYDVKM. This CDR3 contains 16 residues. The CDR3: CASSRRDNGVQETQYF. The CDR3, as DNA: TGTGCCAGCAGCAGGAGGGACAATGGGGTCCAAGAGACCCAGTACTTC.

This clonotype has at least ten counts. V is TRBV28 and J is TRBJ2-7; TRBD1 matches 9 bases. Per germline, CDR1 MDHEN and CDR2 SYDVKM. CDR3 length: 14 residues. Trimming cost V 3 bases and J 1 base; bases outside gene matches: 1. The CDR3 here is CASSLDRGSYEQYV. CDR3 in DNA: TGTGCCAGCAGTTTGGACAGGGGTTCCTACGAGCAGTACGTC.

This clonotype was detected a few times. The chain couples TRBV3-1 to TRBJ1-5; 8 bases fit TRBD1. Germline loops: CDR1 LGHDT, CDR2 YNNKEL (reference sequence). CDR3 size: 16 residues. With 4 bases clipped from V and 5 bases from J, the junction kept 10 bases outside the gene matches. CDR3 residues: CASSRSQGAFDQPQHF. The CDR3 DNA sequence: TGTGCCAGCAGCCGATCCCAGGGGGCATTCGATCAGCCCCAGCATTTT.

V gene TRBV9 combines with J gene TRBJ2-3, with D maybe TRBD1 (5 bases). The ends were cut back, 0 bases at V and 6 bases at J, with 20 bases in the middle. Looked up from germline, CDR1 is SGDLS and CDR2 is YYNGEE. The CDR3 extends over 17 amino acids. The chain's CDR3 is CASSVAVQGATQDTQYF. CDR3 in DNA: TGTGCCAGCAGCGTAGCGGTGCAAGGGGCCACCCAGGATACGCAGTATTTT.

CDR3 sequence: CASSLAGTDNEKLFF. The CDR3 nucleotides read TGTGCCAGCAGCTTGGCTGGGACAGACAATGAAAAACTGTTTTTT. The chain links TRBV5-8 to TRBJ1-4, with 7 nucleotides matching TRBD1. The CDR3 covers 15 residues. CDR1 is SGHTS and CDR2 is YDEGEE in the germline V gene. J gave up 5 bases and V 0 bases, and 4 bases lay outside the gene matches. Filled out from reference TRBV5-8 and TRBJ1-4, the complete variable domain reads EAGVTQSPTHLIKTRGQQATLRCSPISGHTSVYWYQQALGLGLQFLLWYDEGEERNRGNFPPRFSGRQFPNYSSELNVNALELEDSALYLCASSLAGTDNEKLFFGSGTQLSVL.

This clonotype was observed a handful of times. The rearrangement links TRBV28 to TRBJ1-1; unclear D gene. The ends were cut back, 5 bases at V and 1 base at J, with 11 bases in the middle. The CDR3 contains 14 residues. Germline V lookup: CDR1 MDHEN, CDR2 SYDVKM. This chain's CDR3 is CASSPPWGNTEAFF. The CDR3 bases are TGTGCCAGCAGTCCCCCGTGGGGGAACACTGAAGCTTTCTTT. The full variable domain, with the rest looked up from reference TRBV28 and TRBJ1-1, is DVKVTQSSRYLVKRTGEKVFLECVQDMDHENMFWYRQDPGLGLRLIYFSYDVKMKEKGDIPEGYSVSREKKERFSLILESASTNQTSMYLCASSPPWGNTEAFFGQGTRLTVV.

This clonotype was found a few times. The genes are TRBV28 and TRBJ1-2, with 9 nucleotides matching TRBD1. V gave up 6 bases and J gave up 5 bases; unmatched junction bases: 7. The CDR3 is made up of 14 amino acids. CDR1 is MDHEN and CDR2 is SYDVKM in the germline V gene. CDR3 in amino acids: CASRKQGARYGYTF. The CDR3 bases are TGTGCCAGCAGAAAACAGGGGGCGCGGTATGGCTACACCTTC.

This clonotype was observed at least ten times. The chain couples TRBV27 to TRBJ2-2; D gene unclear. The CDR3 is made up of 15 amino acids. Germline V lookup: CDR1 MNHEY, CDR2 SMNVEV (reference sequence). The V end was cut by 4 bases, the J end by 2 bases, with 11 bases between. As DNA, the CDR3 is TGTGCCAGCAGTTCCGCCTTGTATAACACCGGGGAGCTGTTTTTT. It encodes CASSSALYNTGELFF.

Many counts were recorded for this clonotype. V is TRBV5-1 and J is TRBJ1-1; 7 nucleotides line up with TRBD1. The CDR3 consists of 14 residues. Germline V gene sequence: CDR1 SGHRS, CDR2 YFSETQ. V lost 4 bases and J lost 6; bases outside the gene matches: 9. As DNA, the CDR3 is TGCGCCAGCAGCCTCCGACAGGGAAGAGCTGAAGCTTTCTTT. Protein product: CASSLRQGRAEAFF. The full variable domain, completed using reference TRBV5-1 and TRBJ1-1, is KAGVTQTPRYLIKTRGQQVTLSCSPISGHRSVSWYQQTPGQGLQFLFEYFSETQRNKGNFPGRFSGRQFSNSRSEMNVSTLELGDSALYLCASSLRQGRAEAFFGQGTRLTVV.

Here the CDR3 reads CASSSYGRYNEQFF. The CDR3 DNA sequence: TGTGCCAGCAGTTCTTACGGACGGTACAATGAGCAGTTCTTC. The rearrangement uses TRBV28 and TRBJ2-1, with unresolved D. The ends were cut back, 4 bases at V and 4 bases at J, with 11 bases in the middle. The length of the CDR3 is 14 residues. Germline CDR1 and CDR2: MDHEN and SYDVKM.

The CDR3 is CASSQVRTELNYGYTF. The CDR3 DNA reads as TGCGCCAGCAGCCAAGTTAGGACAGAGCTTAACTATGGCTACACCTTC. The chain is built from TRBV4-1 and TRBJ1-2, with D maybe TRBD1 (6 bases). Trimming shortened V by 1 base and J by 1 base, and 13 bases separated the two germline ends. The CDR3 extends over 16 amino acids. The germline gives CDR1 MGHRA, CDR2 YSYEKL.

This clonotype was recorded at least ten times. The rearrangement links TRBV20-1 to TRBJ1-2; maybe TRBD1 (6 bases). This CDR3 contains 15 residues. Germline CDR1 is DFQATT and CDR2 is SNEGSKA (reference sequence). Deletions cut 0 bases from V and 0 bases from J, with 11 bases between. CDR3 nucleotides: TGCAGTGCTAGAGATCGACAGGAGTCTAACTATGGCTACACCTTC. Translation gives CSARDRQESNYGYTF.

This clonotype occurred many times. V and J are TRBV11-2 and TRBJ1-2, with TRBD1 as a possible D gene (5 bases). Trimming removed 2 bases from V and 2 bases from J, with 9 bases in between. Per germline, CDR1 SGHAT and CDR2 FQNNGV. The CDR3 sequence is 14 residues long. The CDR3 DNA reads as TGTGCCAGCAGCTTATTCCGGGGCAACTATGGCTACACCTTC. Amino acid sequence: CASSLFRGNYGYTF.

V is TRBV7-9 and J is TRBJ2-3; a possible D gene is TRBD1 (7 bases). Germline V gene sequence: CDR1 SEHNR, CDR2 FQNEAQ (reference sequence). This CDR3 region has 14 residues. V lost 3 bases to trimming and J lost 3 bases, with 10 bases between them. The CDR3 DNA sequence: TGTGCCAGCAGCTTGTCAGGGGGGACAGATACGCAGTATTTT. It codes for CASSLSGGTDTQYF.

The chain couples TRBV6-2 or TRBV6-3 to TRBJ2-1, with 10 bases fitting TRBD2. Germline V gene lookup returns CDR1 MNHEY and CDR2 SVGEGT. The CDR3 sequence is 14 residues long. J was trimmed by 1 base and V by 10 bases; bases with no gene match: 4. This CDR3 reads CATVAGGSYNEQFF. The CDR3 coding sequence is TGTGCCACCGTAGCGGGAGGATCCTACAATGAGCAGTTCTTC.

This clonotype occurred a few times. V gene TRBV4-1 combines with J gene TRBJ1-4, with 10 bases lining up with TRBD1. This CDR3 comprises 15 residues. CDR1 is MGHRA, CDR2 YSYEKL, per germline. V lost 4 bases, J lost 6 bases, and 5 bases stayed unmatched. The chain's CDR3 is CASSRRTGGDEKLFF. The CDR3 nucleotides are TGCGCCAGCAGCCGACGGACAGGGGGAGATGAAAAACTGTTTTTT.

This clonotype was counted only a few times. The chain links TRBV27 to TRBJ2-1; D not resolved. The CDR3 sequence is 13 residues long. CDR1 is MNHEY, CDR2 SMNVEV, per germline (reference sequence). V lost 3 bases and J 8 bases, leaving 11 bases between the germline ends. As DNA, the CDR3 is TGTGCCAGCAGTTTGAACCGTGCCGATGAGCAGTTCTTC. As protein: CASSLNRADEQFF.

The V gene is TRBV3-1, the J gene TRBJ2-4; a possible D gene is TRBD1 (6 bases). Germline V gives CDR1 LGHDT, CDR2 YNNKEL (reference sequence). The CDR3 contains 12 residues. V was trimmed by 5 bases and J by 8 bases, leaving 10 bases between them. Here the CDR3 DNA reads TGTGCCAGCAGCAAGAACAGGGACATTCAGTACTTC. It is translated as CASSKNRDIQYF.

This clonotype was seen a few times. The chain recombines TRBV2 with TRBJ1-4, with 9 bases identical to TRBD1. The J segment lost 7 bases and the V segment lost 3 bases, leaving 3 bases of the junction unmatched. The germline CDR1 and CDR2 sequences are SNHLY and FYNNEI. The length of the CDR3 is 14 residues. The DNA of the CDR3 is TGTGCCAGCAGTGAGACAGGGGGTCGTGAAAAACTGTTTTTT. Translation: CASSETGGREKLFF.

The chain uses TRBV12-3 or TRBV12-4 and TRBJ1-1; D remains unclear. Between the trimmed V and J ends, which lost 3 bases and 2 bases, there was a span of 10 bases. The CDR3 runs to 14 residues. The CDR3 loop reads CASSLTGRNTEAFF. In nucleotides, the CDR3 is TGTGCCAGCAGTTTGACGGGAAGAAACACTGAAGCTTTCTTT.

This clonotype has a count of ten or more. The CDR3: CASSLGHSLAGEENEQFF. The CDR3 nucleotides read TGTGCCAGCAGCTTAGGGCACTCACTAGCGGGAGAGGAAAATGAGCAGTTCTTC. This chain links TRBV7-2 with TRBJ2-1; 11 bases are shared with TRBD2. This CDR3 region has 18 residues. Trimming at V came to 1 base and at J to 7 bases, leaving 12 bases not matched to a gene. Germline lookup yields CDR1 SGHTA and CDR2 FQGNSA.

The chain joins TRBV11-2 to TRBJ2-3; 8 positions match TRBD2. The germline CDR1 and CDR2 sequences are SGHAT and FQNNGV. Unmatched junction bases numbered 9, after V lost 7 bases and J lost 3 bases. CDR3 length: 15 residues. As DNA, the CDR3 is TGTGCCAGCACCCGGACTAGCTATGGGACAGATACGCAGTATTTT. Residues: CASTRTSYGTDTQYF.

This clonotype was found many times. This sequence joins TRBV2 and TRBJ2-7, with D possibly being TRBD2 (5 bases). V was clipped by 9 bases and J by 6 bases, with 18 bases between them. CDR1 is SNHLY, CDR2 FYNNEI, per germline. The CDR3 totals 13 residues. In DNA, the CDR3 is TGTGCCAGTAACACGGGGAACGCGCTCGAGCAGTACTTC. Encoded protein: CASNTGNALEQYF.

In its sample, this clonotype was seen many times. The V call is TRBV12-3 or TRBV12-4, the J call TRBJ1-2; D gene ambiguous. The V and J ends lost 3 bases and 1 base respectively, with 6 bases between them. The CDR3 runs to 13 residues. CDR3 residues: CASSFQDNYGYTF. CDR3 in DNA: TGTGCCAGCAGTTTCCAGGATAACTATGGCTACACCTTC.

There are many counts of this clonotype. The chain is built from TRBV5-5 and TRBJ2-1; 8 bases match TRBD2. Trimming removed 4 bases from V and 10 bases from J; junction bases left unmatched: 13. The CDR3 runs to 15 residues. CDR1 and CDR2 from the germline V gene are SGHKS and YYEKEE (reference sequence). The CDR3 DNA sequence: TGTGCCAGCAGCGGCGGACTAGCAGGGTCCAGGGAGCAGTTCTTC. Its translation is CASSGGLAGSREQFF.